This T cell receptor beta chain was sequenced in a study of Graves' ophthalmopathy and Graves' hyperthyroidism. Germline V gene data show CDR1 as DFQATT and CDR2 as SNEGSKA (reference sequence). This CDR3 comprises 11 residues. The V and J ends lost 5 bases and 5 bases respectively, with 9 bases between them. This clonotype was seen repeatedly, ten times or more. RNA transcripts were the source from which TCR beta CDR3 regions were amplified. A first-round RT-PCR used HTBI primers, followed by a second-round multiplex PCR. TCRdb used MiXCR to reprocess the multiplex PCR reads, holding one entry per CDR3 protein. The sample lists 150,000 or so distinct CDR3 sequences, approximately 40% occurring once.

This chain connects TRBV20-1 to TRBJ1-1; D gene ambiguous. The source of this sequence is a woman in her forties with Graves' ophthalmopathy. Sample: peripheral blood. The CDR3 is CSALGGTEAFF. The CDR3 region has the DNA TGCAGTGCTTTGGGTGGGACTGAAGCTTTCTTT.